These 10 T cell receptor beta chains were all obtained from the same sample, sequenced in a study of blood T cells in healthy people across ages. Sample-barcoded 5' priming and a J-beta primer mix drove a second PCR of roughly 7 to 11 cycles. TCRdb ran MiXCR on the 5' RACE reads and lists one entry per CDR3 protein. The table has more than 700,000 distinct CDR3 sequences, about 55% seen once. The sample was blood. The receptors originated from an elderly man in good health.

This rearrangement joins TRBV11-3 to TRBJ2-2; 8 bases align to TRBD1. Germline V CDR1 and CDR2: SGHNT, YENEEA. V shed 4 bases, J shed 6 bases, and the junction held 4 bases outside the gene matches. The CDR3 totals 14 residues. In DNA form, the CDR3 reads TGTGCCAGCAGCTCCAGACAGGGGCCCGGGGAGCTGTTTTTT. This translates into CASSSRQGPGELFF.

The CDR3 protein is CASSSPGLATLRSKNIQYF. The CDR3 coding sequence is TGTGCCAGCAGTTCACCGGGACTAGCGACACTCAGGAGCAAAAACATTCAGTACTTC. V usage is TRBV27 and J usage is TRBJ2-4; 10 bases match TRBD2. The junction had 15 bases not matched to a gene; V was cut back by 4 bases and J by 3 bases. The CDR3 runs 19 residues. Germline values: CDR1 MNHEY, CDR2 SMNVEV (reference sequence).

This chain joins TRBV27 and TRBJ1-2; 9 bases agree with TRBD1. V dropped 6 bases and J dropped 1; count of bases not matched to a gene: 6. Germline V gene sequence: CDR1 MNHEY, CDR2 SMNVEV (reference sequence). This CDR3 comprises 15 residues. CDR3: CASRFRTGVNYGYTF. DNA for the CDR3: TGTGCCAGCAGGTTCAGGACAGGGGTTAACTATGGCTACACCTTC.

This chain links TRBV29-1 with TRBJ2-3, with 13 bases fitting TRBD2. Germline V lookup: CDR1 SQVTM, CDR2 ANQGSEA. The CDR3 spans 14 residues. V trimming: 4 bases; J trimming: 4 bases; junction bases outside the gene matches: 2. The CDR3 spells CSVGLAGGADTQYF. The CDR3 DNA reads as TGCAGCGTTGGACTAGCGGGAGGAGCAGATACGCAGTATTTT.

V gene TRBV6-2 or TRBV6-3 combines with J gene TRBJ2-7, with TRBD2 matching 7 bases. With V trimmed by 6 bases and J by 3 bases, 11 bases remained unmatched. Germline loops: CDR1 MNHEY, CDR2 SVGEGT. CDR3 size: 15 residues. The chain's CDR3 is CASRPGGAGIYEQYF. The CDR3 nucleotides are TGTGCCAGCAGACCCGGTGGAGCGGGAATCTACGAGCAGTACTTC.

CDR3: CASSLGQGRNYGYTF. CDR3 in DNA: TGTGCCAGCAGCTTAGGACAGGGAAGGAACTATGGCTACACCTTC. The gene calls are TRBV7-9 and TRBJ1-2; 7 bases are shared with TRBD1. Germline V gene data show CDR1 as SEHNR and CDR2 as FQNEAQ (reference sequence). V gave up 1 base and J gave up 2 bases; unmatched junction bases: 4. This CDR3 contains 15 residues.

This sequence joins TRBV2 and TRBJ1-6; possible D gene TRBD1, 5 bases. Looked up from germline, CDR1 is SNHLY and CDR2 is FYNNEI. The V end was cut by 3 bases, the J end by 9 bases, with 12 bases between. The CDR3 has 14 amino acids. The CDR3 DNA reads as TGTGCCAGCAGTGAGTGGGGCGGAACTTCACCCCTCCACTTT. It translates to CASSEWGGTSPLHF.

The chain uses TRBV21-1 and TRBJ2-3; the table's D call, TRBD2, has no DNA check behind it. TRBV21-1 is annotated as a pseudogene. The CDR3 sequence is 17 residues long. The CDR3 protein is CASSPGTSGRGTDTQYF. CDR3 nucleotides: TGTGCCAGCAGTCCCGGGACTAGCGGGAGGGGCACAGATACGCAGTATTTT.

This clonotype was found a few times. This rearrangement joins TRBV5-1 to TRBJ1-1; the D gene is possibly TRBD1 (6 bases). Deletions cut 1 base from V and 2 bases from J, with 9 bases between. CDR1 SGHRS and CDR2 YFSETQ come from the germline V gene. This CDR3 contains 14 residues. The CDR3 DNA is TGCGCCAGCAGCTTGTCAGGGGATAACACTGAAGCTTTCTTT. This codes for CASSLSGDNTEAFF.

Here the CDR3 reads CASSPHAEAFF. The CDR3, as DNA: TGTGCCAGCAGCCCCCACGCTGAAGCTTTCTTT. J is TRBJ1-1 and V is TRBV9; D remains ambiguous. V dropped 4 bases and J dropped 6 bases, with 7 bases sitting between them. CDR3 length equals 11 residues. Germline values: CDR1 SGDLS, CDR2 YYNGEE.